Shown below are 20 T cell receptor beta chains from a single sample sequenced in a study of cytomegalovirus exposure and HLA in healthy donors. PCR involved 60 Vbeta and 13 Jbeta primers. TCRdb's table, derived via immunoSEQ multiplex PCR, lists solely in-frame clones and lacks some. The table records 100,000 to 150,000 clones, roughly four fifths of them present only once. The sample taken for sequencing was PBMCs. The source is a woman between 40 and 55 years old in good health and CMV-seropositive.

The gene calls are TRBV7-8 and TRBJ2-7, with D maybe TRBD2 (6 bases). The CDR3 consists of 14 residues. Germline V gives CDR1 SGHVS, CDR2 FQNEAQ. The ends were cut back, 1 base at V and 3 bases at J, with 10 bases in the middle. Here the CDR3 reads CASSLEGSGYEQYF. CDR3 DNA sequence: TGTGCCAGCAGCTTAGAAGGTAGCGGCTACGAGCAGTACTTC.

The V call is TRBV12-5, the J call TRBJ2-3; D not resolved. This CDR3 contains 13 residues. In germline, CDR1 is LGHNT, CDR2 FRNRAP. V lost 6 bases and J lost 0, with 7 bases in between. CDR3: CASGTVSTDTQYF. For the CDR3, the DNA is TGTGCTAGTGGAACGGTTAGCACAGATACGCAGTATTTT.

On this clone itself: Compared with germline, one end of the junction differs, possibly owing to a read error. The chain has TRBV7-7 and TRBJ2-7, with 7 bases matching TRBD1. The CDR3 is made up of 15 amino acids. Germline V gene lookup returns CDR1 SSHAT and CDR2 FNYEAQ (reference sequence). The CDR3 spells CASSLDRDGFYEQYF. The CDR3 DNA reads as TGTGCTAGCAGCTTAGACAGGGATGGCTTCTACGAGCAGTACTTC.

Only a few counts were recorded for this clone. The chain has TRBV5-4 and TRBJ1-2; 7 positions match TRBD1. V was pared by 5 bases and J by 2 bases, with 3 bases of the junction left unmatched. Germline CDR1 SGHNT, CDR2 YYREEE (reference sequence). CDR3 length: 13 residues. CDR3 DNA sequence: TGTGCCAGCAGGACAGGGACCAACTATGGCTACACCTTC. Its translation is CASRTGTNYGYTF.

V is TRBV18 and J is TRBJ2-7, with TRBD1 matching 9 bases. V shed 2 bases, J shed 6 bases, and the junction held 8 bases outside the gene matches. CDR3 size: 15 residues. Germline CDR1 is KGHSH and CDR2 is LQKENI. The DNA of the CDR3 is TGTGCCAGCTCACCAGCCCGGGACAGGGTAGCCGAGCAGTACTTC. Its protein is CASSPARDRVAEQYF.

The CDR3 nucleotides read TGTGCCAGCAGCGGATACAGGGGGAACGAGCAGTACTTC. Its translation is CASSGYRGNEQYF. The chain combines TRBV9 with TRBJ2-7; 8 bases match TRBD1. Germline trimming cut 3 bases from V and 5 bases from J; bases unmatched to any gene: 4. Germline loops: CDR1 SGDLS, CDR2 YYNGEE. The CDR3 covers 13 residues.

The chain is built from TRBV5-4 and TRBJ2-3; no reliable D call. The CDR3 length is 14 residues. The ends were cut back, 3 bases at V and 0 bases at J, with 8 bases in the middle. Germline CDR1 is SGHNT and CDR2 is YYREEE (reference sequence). CDR3 in amino acids: CASSSEPSTDTQYF. For the CDR3, the DNA is TGTGCCAGCAGCTCCGAGCCTAGCACAGATACGCAGTATTTT.

V and J are TRBV5-6 and TRBJ1-4, with D maybe TRBD1 (6 bases). CDR1 is SGHDT, CDR2 YYEEEE, per germline. The V gene lost 4 bases and the J gene lost 3 bases, with 13 bases spanning the gap. This CDR3 has 15 amino acids. The CDR3 DNA reads as TGTGCCAGCAGCGTGACAGGCCCTCCTAATGAAAAACTGTTTTTT. Translation: CASSVTGPPNEKLFF. Drawing the rest from reference TRBV5-6 and TRBJ1-4, the complete variable domain is DAGVTQSPTHLIKTRGQQVTLRCSPKSGHDTVSWYQQALGQGPQFIFQYYEEEERQRGNFPDRFSGHQFPNYSSELNVNALLLGDSALYLCASSVTGPPNEKLFFGSGTQLSVL.

The chain carries TRBV29-1 and TRBJ2-3; D is unclear. Germline V gene lookup returns CDR1 SQVTM and CDR2 ANQGSEA. V gave up 4 bases and J gave up 0 bases, with 5 bases separating them. This CDR3 spans 12 amino acids. Here the CDR3 reads CSVGASTDTQYF. Here the CDR3 DNA reads TGCAGCGTTGGGGCTAGCACAGATACGCAGTATTTT.

The CDR3 region has the DNA TGTGCCAGCAGTTTTTCAGGGCTCGACAATCAGCCCCAGCATTTT. The encoded protein is CASSFSGLDNQPQHF. The rearrangement joins TRBV28 to TRBJ1-5; tentative D call: TRBD1 (5 bases). The germline V and J ends were trimmed by 3 bases and 3 bases, with 12 bases remaining between them. CDR1 is MDHEN, CDR2 SYDVKM, per germline. The CDR3 length is 15 residues.

Concerning this clone: Additional DNA sequences in this sample encode the identical CDR3. The CDR3 bases are TGTGCCAGCAGCTTAGGAGGGGGCGAGACCCAGTACTTC. It codes for CASSLGGGETQYF. The rearrangement joins TRBV7-2 to TRBJ2-5; 7 bases map to TRBD1. Germline-derived CDR1 and CDR2 are SGHTA and FQGNSA. The CDR3 loop spans 13 amino acids. Trimming cost V 1 base and J 5 bases; bases outside gene matches: 1.

This chain links TRBV10-2 with TRBJ1-3, with a weak D call TRBD1 (6 bases). Per the germline V gene, CDR1 is WSHSY and CDR2 is SAAADI. The CDR3 contains 17 residues. V was cut by 4 bases and J by 0 bases, with 16 bases left in between. CDR3 loop: CASSARQADVSGNTIYF. The CDR3, as DNA: TGCGCCAGCAGTGCCCGACAGGCTGATGTCTCTGGAAACACCATATATTTT.

This clone showed up just a few times. The chain links TRBV6-5 to TRBJ1-1, with a weak D call TRBD1 (6 bases). Germline values: CDR1 MNHEY, CDR2 SVGAGI. CDR3 length: 14 residues. Trimming took 2 bases from V and 5 from J, leaving 12 bases between them. The CDR3, as DNA: TGTGCCAGCAGTTACACGGACAGTTTAACTGAAGCTTTCTTT. It yields the protein CASSYTDSLTEAFF.

A few counts support this clone. J is TRBJ1-4 and V is TRBV30, with D maybe TRBD1 (6 bases). The ends were cut back, 1 base at V and 7 bases at J, with 13 bases in the middle. This CDR3 has 14 residues. The V gene's germline CDR1 is GTSNPN and CDR2 SVGIG (reference sequence). DNA for the CDR3: TGTGCCTGGAGTGGGGGACATTTGGGTGAAAAACTGTTTTTT. It translates to CAWSGGHLGEKLFF.

V usage is TRBV6-6 and J usage is TRBJ2-5; TRBD1 agrees at 7 bases. Matching the DNA end better, TRBJ2-7 makes the J call doubtful. From germline, CDR1 is MNHNY and CDR2 SVGAGI (reference sequence). This CDR3 has 13 residues. The CDR3, as DNA: TGTGCCAGCAGTCCCCGACAGGGCCACGAGCAGTACTTC. Its translation is CASSPRQGHEQYF.

This chain connects TRBV30 to TRBJ2-1; 9 bases match TRBD2. The CDR3 length is 17 residues. Looked up from germline, CDR1 is GTSNPN and CDR2 is SVGIG (reference sequence). V dropped 5 bases and J dropped 4; count of bases not matched to a gene: 15. CDR3 residues: CAWDRAVGLAGYNEQFF. Here the CDR3 DNA reads TGTGCCTGGGACCGGGCCGTGGGGCTAGCGGGGTACAATGAGCAGTTCTTC.

The chain uses TRBV9 and TRBJ1-2, with TRBD1 matching over 8 bases. This CDR3 has 18 residues. The V gene's germline CDR1 is SGDLS and CDR2 YYNGEE. V dropped 3 bases and J dropped 4; count of bases not matched to a gene: 17. CDR3 DNA sequence: TGTGCCAGCAGCGATAGTACCCGGGACAGGTCCAAACGCTATGGCTACACCTTC. As protein: CASSDSTRDRSKRYGYTF.

This clone was counted a single time. The rearrangement joins TRBV2 to TRBJ2-1, with a possible D match to TRBD1 (5 bases). The CDR3 length is 16 residues. V lost 5 bases to trimming and J lost 6 bases, with 20 bases between them. Looked up from germline, CDR1 is SNHLY and CDR2 is FYNNEI. In nucleotides, the CDR3 is TGTGCCAGCAGTTCTTTTAGGGGCAATATGGGCAATGAGCAGTTCTTC. This encodes CASSSFRGNMGNEQFF.

The rearrangement joins TRBV5-1 to TRBJ2-1; 9 nucleotides line up with TRBD2. J was trimmed by 6 bases and V by 0 bases; bases with no gene match: 7. The CDR3 runs to 16 residues. CDR1 is SGHRS, CDR2 YFSETQ, per germline. This CDR3 reads CASSLDLAGSTNEQFF. Written as DNA, the CDR3 is TGCGCCAGCAGCTTGGACCTAGCGGGGAGTACCAATGAGCAGTTCTTC.

The chain has TRBV9 and TRBJ1-1; perhaps TRBD1 as D (6 bases). Germline loops: CDR1 SGDLS, CDR2 YYNGEE. The CDR3 has 15 residues. Trimming took off 4 bases at V and 1 base at J, with 14 bases between the two ends. The CDR3 DNA follows: TGTGCCAGCAGCCCCCGACAGGAAAAGAACACTGAAGCTTTCTTT. The encoded protein is CASSPRQEKNTEAFF.